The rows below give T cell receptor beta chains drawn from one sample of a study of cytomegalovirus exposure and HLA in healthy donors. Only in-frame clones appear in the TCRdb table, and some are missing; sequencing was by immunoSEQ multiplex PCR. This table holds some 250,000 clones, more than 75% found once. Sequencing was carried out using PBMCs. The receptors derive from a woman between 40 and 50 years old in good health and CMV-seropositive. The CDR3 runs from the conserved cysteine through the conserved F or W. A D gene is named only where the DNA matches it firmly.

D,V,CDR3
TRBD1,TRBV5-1,CASSISGTANTGELFF
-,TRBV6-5,CASWRVGNTEAFF
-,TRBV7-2,CASSLALPGTGYGYTF
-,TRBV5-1,CASSPRRGTGETQYF
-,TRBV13,CASSLGEASSEAFF
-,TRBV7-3,CASSFRGGAGTDTQYF
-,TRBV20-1,CSARGGREEFF
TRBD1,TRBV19,CASNRDSRVNTEAFF
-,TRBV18,CASSQGTPSETQYF
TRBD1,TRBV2,CASSEAGTENYTF
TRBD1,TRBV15,CATSTRGQGDFAYGYTF
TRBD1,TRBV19,CASSRGRQGGTEAFF
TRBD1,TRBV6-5,CASSYASGQLNYGYTF
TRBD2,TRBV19,CASSGTRGYEQYF
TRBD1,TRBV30,CAWTSGTGVYGYTF
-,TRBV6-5,CASRSSGYNEQFF
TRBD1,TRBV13,CASSLNRGHEQYF
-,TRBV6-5,CACGESSRNTIYF
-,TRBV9,CASSVGPRTDGDTQYF
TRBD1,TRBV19,CASSTDRNYEQYF
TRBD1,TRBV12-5,CASGSSDRGYNEQFF
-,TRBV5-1,CASSLQADREAFF
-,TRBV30,CAWHYGSTNTQYF
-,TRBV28,CASGTGINQPQHF
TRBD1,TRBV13,CASSQNRGGGYTF
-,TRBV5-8,CASSSRQVNTEAFF
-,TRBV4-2,CASSQSRDSYEQYF
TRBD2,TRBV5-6,CASTAVRASGFYEQYF
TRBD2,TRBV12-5,CASGLVRPSGASYEQYF
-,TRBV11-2,CASSLAERAEAFF
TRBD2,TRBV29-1,CSVLRGGNEQFF
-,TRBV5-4,CASSFDLWETTYGYTF